This T cell receptor (beta chain) came from a study of cytomegalovirus exposure and HLA in healthy donors. PCR involved 60 Vbeta and 13 Jbeta primers. The data were produced by immunoSEQ multiplex PCR, yet TCRdb's version contains in-frame clones alone and is incomplete. The table has 150,000 to 200,000 clones, roughly 83% seen once. Trimming removed 6 bases from V and 4 bases from J; junction bases left unmatched: 3. CDR1 and CDR2 (germline): MNHEY, SMNVEV (reference sequence). CDR3 length: 14 residues. Sample: PBMCs. This clonotype was obtained from a woman aged 50 to 60 in good health and CMV-seronegative. V and J are TRBV27 and TRBJ2-3, with 11 bases identical to TRBD2. CDR3: CASRVLAGADTQYF. DNA for the CDR3: TGTGCCAGCAGAGTACTAGCGGGGGCAGATACGCAGTATTTT.